Presented here are 4 T cell receptor beta chains from one specimen sequenced in a study of beta chain features in type 1 diabetes. Points from the study as a whole: TCRB CDR3 length was moderately but significantly reduced in all four CD4+ subsets of Type 1 diabetes patients.

These receptors lack a known antigen. TCRB transcripts that were expressed got sequenced, as all of the isolated RNA had been reverse transcribed. The assay was immunoSEQ multiplex PCR, and TCRdb's table has in-frame clones only and misses some. The repertoire holds roughly 340,000 clones, with roughly 12% as singletons. Sequenced input: naive CD4+ T cells from blood. These receptors originate from a woman under 30 with type 1 diabetes.

This clone showed up just a few times. This rearrangement joins TRBV6-5 to TRBJ1-4; D not certain. Germline V gene sequence: CDR1 MNHEY, CDR2 SVGAGI. The ends were cut back, 8 bases at V and 5 bases at J, with 9 bases in the middle. This CDR3 contains 12 residues. The CDR3 DNA sequence: TGTGCCAGCTCGCGTCCAAATGAAAAACTGTTTTTT. The encoded protein is CASSRPNEKLFF.

The chain links TRBV6-6 to TRBJ2-5, with 8 bases identical to TRBD2. The CDR3 totals 15 residues. Germline V gene data show CDR1 as MNHNY and CDR2 as SVGAGI (reference sequence). V trimming: 5 bases; J trimming: 7 bases; junction bases outside the gene matches: 12. The CDR3 loop is CASSPLGGGRGTQYF. The CDR3 bases are TGTGCCAGCAGTCCCCTCGGGGGGGGGCGAGGGACCCAGTACTTC.

The sample holds a few counts of this clone. The chain employs TRBV5-8 and TRBJ1-2, with D possibly being TRBD1 (6 bases). The V and J ends lost 3 bases and 13 bases respectively, with 16 bases between them. The germline CDR1 and CDR2 sequences are SGHTS and YDEGEE. There are 12 residues in the CDR3. The DNA for the CDR3 is TGTGCCAGCAGCTCCTGGCGGGGGGCCGTCACCTTC. As protein: CASSSWRGAVTF.

The J gene is TRBJ1-1, the V gene TRBV5-4; D not resolved. Germline assignment: CDR1 SGHNT and CDR2 YYREEE (reference sequence). V was shortened by 0 bases and J by 2 bases, with 5 bases between the two germline ends. The CDR3 runs 13 residues. CDR3 sequence reads: CASSLDSNTEAFF. CDR3 sequence (DNA): TGTGCCAGCAGCTTGGACAGCAACACTGAAGCTTTCTTT.